The 16 T cell receptor beta chains below come from one sample, sequenced in a study of blood T cell repertoires in COVID-19. Repertoires were generated with immunoSEQ multiplex PCR, while TCRdb's copy carries only in-frame clones and drops some. This table has tens of thousands of clones, around three quarters appearing once. The sequencing sample was made of peripheral blood. These receptors came from a woman of 80 years or more with active or convalescent COVID-19.

This clone was detected only once. This chain links TRBV19 with TRBJ1-3; 8 bases align to TRBD1. The CDR3 runs to 15 residues. Germline assignment: CDR1 LNHDA and CDR2 SQIVND (reference sequence). Trimming removed 6 bases from V and 3 bases from J; junction bases left unmatched: 7. CDR3 region: CASRTTGAGGNTIYF. Written as DNA, the CDR3 is TGTGCCAGTAGGACGACAGGGGCAGGTGGAAACACCATATATTTT. Complete variable domain (other parts from reference TRBV19 and TRBJ1-3): DGGITQSPKYLFRKEGQNVTLSCEQNLNHDAMYWYRQDPGQGLRLIYYSQIVNDFQKGDIAEGYSVSREKKESFPLTVTSAQKNPTAFYLCASRTTGAGGNTIYFGEGSWLTVV.

The gene calls are TRBV10-3 and TRBJ2-5; tentative D call: TRBD2 (6 bases). Trimming stripped 1 base from V and 7 bases from J, with 16 bases between. The CDR3 loop spans 15 amino acids. Germline loops: CDR1 ENHRY, CDR2 SYGVKD. The CDR3 spells CAISELTGGYVTQYF. The CDR3 DNA is TGTGCCATCAGTGAGTTGACCGGGGGATACGTGACCCAGTACTTC.

The rearrangement links TRBV28 to TRBJ2-3; 10 bases are a match to TRBD2. The CDR3 loop spans 17 amino acids. From germline, CDR1 is MDHEN and CDR2 SYDVKM. Unmatched junction bases numbered 13, after V lost 4 bases and J lost 6 bases. CDR3 in amino acids: CASSWAATSGFRDTQYF. In DNA form, the CDR3 reads TGTGCCAGCAGTTGGGCCGCGACTAGCGGGTTCAGGGATACGCAGTATTTT.

The chain recombines TRBV7-2 with TRBJ1-2; D not resolved. The length of the CDR3 is 14 residues. Trimming cost V 1 base and J 5 bases, with 11 bases left between them. Germline V gene data show CDR1 as SGHTA and CDR2 as FQGNSA. In DNA, the CDR3 is TGTGCCAGCAGCTTAGGGGCCCTTGGGTATGGCTACACCTTC. Amino acids: CASSLGALGYGYTF.

The rearrangement uses TRBV6-5 and TRBJ2-7, with D possibly TRBD1 on 6 matching bases. The CDR3 has 13 residues. CDR1 and CDR2 (germline): MNHEY, SVGAGI. V lost 6 bases, J lost 5 bases, and 14 bases lay in between. CDR3 in amino acids: CASRASGQNEQYF. CDR3 sequence (DNA): TGTGCCAGCAGGGCCTCGGGACAAAACGAGCAGTACTTC.

The chain links TRBV7-9 to TRBJ2-7; D might be TRBD1 (6 bases). CDR3 size: 15 residues. Germline CDR1 and CDR2: SEHNR and FQNEAQ (reference sequence). V lost 5 bases to trimming and J lost 0 bases, with 14 bases between them. The CDR3 nucleotides read TGTGCCAGCAGCGCGCGACAGGTAAGCTCCTACGAGCAGTACTTC. Protein: CASSARQVSSYEQYF.

The rearrangement links TRBV19 to TRBJ1-2; 8 bases are a match to TRBD1. Germline V gives CDR1 LNHDA, CDR2 SQIVND (reference sequence). The CDR3 totals 15 residues. Germline trimming cut 2 bases from V and 4 bases from J; bases unmatched to any gene: 6. CDR3 nucleotides: TGTGCCAGTAGTATAACAACCGGGACAGGCTATGGCTACACCTTC. Its protein is CASSITTGTGYGYTF.

The V call is TRBV7-9, the J call TRBJ2-1; TRBD1 aligns across 8 bases. Trimming took 1 base from V and 0 from J; bases not matched to a gene: 5. This CDR3 is built from 17 residues. Germline values: CDR1 SEHNR, CDR2 FQNEAQ (reference sequence). The CDR3 region has the DNA TGTGCCAGCAGCTTAGGGGACAGGACAGTCTCCTACAATGAGCAGTTCTTC. Translated: CASSLGDRTVSYNEQFF. Supplemented by reference TRBV7-9 and TRBJ2-1, the full variable domain reads DTGVSQNPRHKITKRGQNVTFRCDPISEHNRLYWYRQTLGQGPEFLTYFQNEAQLEKSRLLSDRFSAERPKGSFSTLEIQRTEQGDSAMYLCASSLGDRTVSYNEQFFGPGTRLTVL.

The V gene is TRBV5-1, the J gene TRBJ1-4; D perhaps matches TRBD1 (6 bases). The CDR3 is 17 amino acids. Germline V gene lookup returns CDR1 SGHRS and CDR2 YFSETQ. The V end was cut by 0 bases, the J end by 5 bases, with 17 bases between. Here the CDR3 DNA reads TGCGCCAGCAGCTTGGAAAGCCTCGGGACAAAAAATGAAAAACTGTTTTTT. Translation gives CASSLESLGTKNEKLFF.

Comment on this clone: The identical CDR3 is also encoded by other nucleotide sequences in the sample. The J gene is TRBJ2-7, the V gene TRBV27, with TRBD2 matching 7 bases. Unmatched junction bases numbered 1, after V lost 5 bases and J lost 0 bases. CDR3 length: 13 amino acids. Germline CDR1 and CDR2: MNHEY and SMNVEV (reference sequence). CDR3 amino acids: CASSRDYSYEQYF. The CDR3 DNA reads as TGTGCCAGCAGTCGGGACTACTCCTACGAGCAGTACTTC.

The chain recombines TRBV9 with TRBJ2-6; D not resolved. The CDR3 runs to 15 residues. V was clipped by 4 bases and J by 0 bases, with 8 bases between them. The germline V gene has CDR1 SGDLS and CDR2 YYNGEE. DNA for the CDR3: TGTGCCAGCAGCTACTATGGCTCTGGGGCCAACGTCCTGACTTTC. Protein product: CASSYYGSGANVLTF. Full variable domain (remainder filled in from reference TRBV9 and TRBJ2-6): DSGVTQTPKHLITATGQRVTLRCSPRSGDLSVYWYQQSLDQGLQFLIQYYNGEERAKGNILERFSAQQFPDLHSELNLSSLELGDSALYFCASSYYGSGANVLTFGAGSRLTVL.

The chain employs TRBV7-9 and TRBJ2-2, with D possibly being TRBD1 (5 bases). The CDR3 is 15 amino acids. Per germline, CDR1 SEHNR and CDR2 FQNEAQ (reference sequence). V lost 10 bases to trimming and J lost 1 base, with 16 bases between them. Here the CDR3 reads CATTLLGLNTGELFF. CDR3 DNA sequence: TGTGCCACCACCCTGCTGGGGCTGAACACCGGGGAGCTGTTTTTT. Full variable domain (rest looked up from reference TRBV7-9 and TRBJ2-2): DTGVSQNPRHKITKRGQNVTFRCDPISEHNRLYWYRQTLGQGPEFLTYFQNEAQLEKSRLLSDRFSAERPKGSFSTLEIQRTEQGDSAMYLCATTLLGLNTGELFFGEGSRLTVL.

Sample share makes this clone medium-sized (0.01 to 0.1%). This chain connects TRBV7-9 to TRBJ1-2; TRBD1 is a possible D gene (6 bases). Germline V CDR1 and CDR2: SEHNR, FQNEAQ (reference sequence). V was clipped by 2 bases and J by 1 base, with 14 bases between them. This CDR3 is built from 16 residues. This chain's CDR3 is CASSLLGTPLNYGYTF. CDR3 nucleotide sequence: TGTGCCAGCAGCTTACTCGGGACACCTCTTAACTATGGCTACACCTTC.

The rearrangement joins TRBV6-5 to TRBJ2-3; 8 nucleotides line up with TRBD2. The germline gives CDR1 MNHEY, CDR2 SVGAGI. The CDR3 runs 14 residues. The ends lost 6 bases at V and 3 bases at J; junction bases unmatched: 5. The DNA for the CDR3 is TGTGCCAGCAGGGACGGGGGGGCAACAGATACGCAGTATTTT. This encodes CASRDGGATDTQYF.

The chain is built from TRBV10-3 and TRBJ1-4, with unresolved D. Germline V CDR1 and CDR2: ENHRY, SYGVKD. Deletions cut 3 bases from V and 8 bases from J, with 13 bases between. CDR3 size: 14 residues. The CDR3 loop reads CAISESPEKEKLFF. The CDR3 DNA reads as TGTGCCATCAGTGAATCGCCAGAAAAGGAAAAACTGTTTTTT.

The chain links TRBV5-1 to TRBJ1-1; D unclear. The CDR3 contains 13 residues. Germline V gives CDR1 SGHRS, CDR2 YFSETQ. The ends were cut back, 9 bases at V and 0 bases at J, with 12 bases in the middle. The CDR3 DNA reads TGCGCCACCATGGAGGGTATGAACACTGAAGCTTTCTTT. Its translation is CATMEGMNTEAFF.